This TCR beta chain was recovered during a study of T cells in Graves' hyperthyroidism and ophthalmopathy. Researchers took RNA transcripts and amplified the TCR beta CDR3 regions from them. The HTBI primer set served for first-round RT-PCR of the TCR CDR3. Each CDR3 protein is one row after TCRdb ran MiXCR on the multiplex PCR reads. The profile shows under 550,000 distinct CDR3 sequences, 15% to 20% of them singletons. V shed 5 bases, J shed 11 bases, and the junction held 5 bases outside the gene matches. CDR3 length: 12 residues. Germline V lookup: CDR1 LGHDT, CDR2 YNNKEL (reference sequence). This clonotype appeared many times.

The sequencing sample was made of blood. The source of this sequence is a man aged 35 to 55 with Graves' ophthalmopathy. The chain combines TRBV3-1 with TRBJ2-2; 7 nucleotides match TRBD1. In DNA form, the CDR3 reads TGTGCCAGCAGCTTAAGGACAGGCGAGCTGTTTTTT. The encoded protein is CASSLRTGELFF.